A selection of T cell receptor beta chains follows, all from one sample in a study of PD-L1 blockade in urothelial cancer. This table comes from immunoSEQ multiplex PCR, and its TCRdb copy is limited to in-frame clones, with some not included. The table records about 83,000 clones, about 85% of them present only once. The input for sequencing was PBMCs, taken around atezolizumab (anti-PD-L1) treatment. Source of these receptors: a woman in her 70s with urothelial cancer. Each CDR3 is given with its conserved first and last residue. The order of the fields is CDR3 length, clone size, D gene, J gene, V gene, CDR3 DNA, CDR3 protein. A D gene is named only where the DNA matches it firmly. Part of the rows lack a size; the others show once, few, many or a class for expanded clones.

13,many,TRBD2,TRBJ2-7,TRBV11-2,TGTGCCAGCAGCCCACCGGGGGGCTACGAGCAGTACTTC,CASSPPGGYEQYF
13,-,-,TRBJ2-1,TRBV13,TGTGCCAGCACCCTACAGGGAAACAATGAGCAGTTCTTC,CASTLQGNNEQFF
14,-,-,TRBJ1-1,TRBV19,TGTGCCAGTAGTATAAGGGGCATGAACACTGAAGCTTTCTTT,CASSIRGMNTEAFF
15,-,TRBD1,TRBJ1-1,TRBV6-6,TGTGCCAGCAGTTACAATAGGGGGCTATCGGCTGAAGCTTTCTTT,CASSYNRGLSAEAFF
15,-,-,TRBJ1-2,TRBV28,TGTGCCAGCAGTTTATTTTCGGGGGGACTCTATGGCTACACCTTC,CASSLFSGGLYGYTF
18,-,TRBD2,TRBJ2-3,TRBV7-2,TGTGCCAGCAGCTTAATGGCAGCGGGGGAGGGCGGAGGAGATACGCAGTATTTT,CASSLMAAGEGGGDTQYF
16,-,-,TRBJ2-3,TRBV4-3,TGCGCCAGCAGCCAATCCCGGGACACCCTCACAGATACGCAGTATTTT,CASSQSRDTLTDTQYF
16,-,TRBD1,TRBJ1-2,TRBV6-1,TGTGCCAGCAGTGAACATCTACGGGACAGGGGCTATGGCTACACCTTC,CASSEHLRDRGYGYTF
17,-,-,TRBJ2-1,TRBV11-2,TGTGCCAGCAGCTTAGTCGGCGGGTTTAACTCCTACAATGAGCAGTTCTTC,CASSLVGGFNSYNEQFF
15,-,-,TRBJ1-4,TRBV30,TGTGCCTGGAGTGTTTGGGGGGCGGGGGAGGAAAAACTGTTTTTT,CAWSVWGAGEEKLFF
11,-,-,TRBJ2-7,TRBV29-1,TGCAGCGTTGGGGGGGTCTACGAGCAGTACTTC,CSVGGVYEQYF
16,-,-,TRBJ1-3,TRBV6-1,TGTGCCAGCAGTGAAGGGGAGGTCAGCTCTGGAAACACCATATATTTT,CASSEGEVSSGNTIYF
14,-,-,TRBJ2-2,TRBV9,TGTGCCAGCAGCGTAGAGGGGTACGCGGGGGAGCTGTTTTTT,CASSVEGYAGELFF
15,-,TRBD1,TRBJ2-2,TRBV5-1,TGCGCCAGCAGCAGGACAGGGGGCAGCACCGGGGAGCTGTTTTTT,CASSRTGGSTGELFF
14,-,-,TRBJ1-1,TRBV6-6,TGTGCCAGCAGTTACGTGGGGCGAGAGACTGAAGCTTTCTTT,CASSYVGRETEAFF
14,-,-,TRBJ1-1,TRBV27,TGTGCCAGCATCCAACAGGGTATGAACACTGAAGCTTTCTTT,CASIQQGMNTEAFF
16,-,TRBD2,TRBJ2-2,TRBV7-9,TGTGCCAGCAGCTTAGCGGGACTAGGGACCACCGGGGAGCTGTTTTTT,CASSLAGLGTTGELFF
15,-,TRBD1,TRBJ2-5,TRBV5-1,TGCGCCAGCAGCTTGGGACAGGGGGGACAAGAGACCCAGTACTTC,CASSLGQGGQETQYF
18,-,TRBD2,TRBJ2-1,TRBV30,TGTGCCTGGAGTGTACGGTCGGCTAGCGGGAGGGCCTTCAATGAGCAGTTCTTC,CAWSVRSASGRAFNEQFF
16,-,-,TRBJ2-2,TRBV18,TGTGCCAGCTCACCATCCAAGGGGGCGAACACCGGGGAGCTGTTTTTT,CASSPSKGANTGELFF
14,-,TRBD1,TRBJ2-1,TRBV10-3,TGTGCCATCAGTGAAAGCGAACAGGGGACTGAGCAGTTCTTC,CAISESEQGTEQFF
15,-,-,TRBJ2-4,TRBV5-4,TGTGCCAGCAGCTTGGCCGGGACTCCCCATGGCATTCAGTACTTC,CASSLAGTPHGIQYF
16,-,TRBD1,TRBJ2-7,TRBV5-1,TGCGCCAGCAGCCCCAGAGACAGGGGGCTTAGGTACGAGCAGTACTTC,CASSPRDRGLRYEQYF
14,-,TRBD1,TRBJ2-5,TRBV10-3,TGTGCCATCAGGCAGGGGGCTGCTGGGGAGACCCAGTACTTC,CAIRQGAAGETQYF
14,-,-,TRBJ1-2,TRBV19,TGTGCCAGTAGTCACAGGCTATCATCGGGTGGCTACACCTTC,CASSHRLSSGGYTF
15,-,-,TRBJ1-5,TRBV2,TGTGCCAGCAGTGAAGGAGGCAGAGCCAATCAGCCCCAGCATTTT,CASSEGGRANQPQHF
15,-,TRBD1,TRBJ2-7,TRBV19,TGTGCCAGTAGTATAACCGGGACAGGGGCCTACGAGCAGTACTTC,CASSITGTGAYEQYF
17,once,TRBD1,TRBJ2-2,TRBV18,TGTGCCAGCTCACCACCATCCGGGACAGGGTTCACCGGGGAGCTGTTTTTT,CASSPPSGTGFTGELFF
17,-,TRBD2,TRBJ2-2,TRBV29-1,TGCAGCGTTGGAGAACTAGCGGGAGCCTCGAACACCGGGGAGCTGTTTTTT,CSVGELAGASNTGELFF
18,-,TRBD2,TRBJ2-1,TRBV15,TGTGCCACCAGCACCCTCAGGACTAGCGGGGGGCCCTACAATGAGCAGTTCTTC,CATSTLRTSGGPYNEQFF
13,-,-,TRBJ1-2,TRBV18,TGTGCCAGCTCACTAGGACAGAACTATGGCTACACCTTC,CASSLGQNYGYTF